These 30 T cell receptor beta chains were all obtained from the same sample, sequenced in a study of blood T cell repertoires in COVID-19. TCRdb's copy holds only in-frame clones and misses some; the assay was immunoSEQ multiplex PCR. The table shows 150,000 to 200,000 clones, with approximately 86% occurring only once. Sequenced material: peripheral blood. These receptor sequences come from a man in his 70s with acute or convalescent COVID-19.

This sequence joins TRBV9 and TRBJ2-1, with TRBD1 matching 7 bases. The germline V gene encodes CDR1 SGDLS and CDR2 YYNGEE. This CDR3 contains 16 residues. Trimming at V came to 4 bases and at J to 2 bases, leaving 9 bases not matched to a gene. In nucleotides, the CDR3 is TGTGCCAGCAGCCCCCTGACAGGGAGTACCTACAATGAGCAGTTCTTC. Amino acids: CASSPLTGSTYNEQFF. Full variable domain (remainder filled in from reference TRBV9 and TRBJ2-1): DSGVTQTPKHLITATGQRVTLRCSPRSGDLSVYWYQQSLDQGLQFLIQYYNGEERAKGNILERFSAQQFPDLHSELNLSSLELGDSALYFCASSPLTGSTYNEQFFGPGTRLTVL.

V is TRBV3-1 (or the pseudogene TRBV3-2) and J is TRBJ1-2; D might be TRBD1 (6 bases). CDR3 size: 12 residues. V was trimmed by 6 bases and J by 3 bases, leaving 8 bases between them. Germline values: CDR1 LGHDT, CDR2 YNNKEL (reference sequence). The CDR3 nucleotides are TGTGCCAGCAGTTCAGGGGACTATGGCTACACCTTC. As protein: CASSSGDYGYTF.

Only a few counts were recorded for this clone. The chain has TRBV3-1 (or the pseudogene TRBV3-2) and TRBJ2-6, with TRBD1 matching 9 bases. This CDR3 has 17 residues. Germline-derived CDR1 and CDR2 are LGHDT and YNNKEL (reference sequence). J lost 4 bases, V lost 4 bases, and 8 bases had no gene match. CDR3 nucleotides: TGTGCCAGCAGCCTATACAGGGGGCCGAGGGGGGCCAACGTCCTGACTTTC. Amino acid sequence: CASSLYRGPRGANVLTF.

The V call is TRBV21-1, the J call TRBJ1-6; the table assigns TRBD1, which was not confirmed against the DNA. TRBV21-1 is marked as a pseudogene. The CDR3 is 9 amino acids. The CDR3 region is CAEAGPLHF. The CDR3 DNA sequence: TGTGCCGAGGCAGGGCCCCTCCACTTT.

V is TRBV7-2 and J is TRBJ2-4, with no clear D. V was cut by 0 bases and J by 0 bases, with 6 bases left in between. The CDR3 is 15 residues long. Germline values: CDR1 SGHTA, CDR2 FQGNSA. The CDR3 spells CASSLARVAKNIQYF. The CDR3 DNA is TGTGCCAGCAGCTTAGCCCGGGTAGCCAAAAACATTCAGTACTTC.

CDR3 in DNA: TGTGCCAGCTTGAGTAGGGGATTCGGGGGCGAGCAGTACTTC. Protein: CASLSRGFGGEQYF. This chain connects TRBV6-5 to TRBJ2-7, with D perhaps TRBD2 (6 bases). Germline CDR1 and CDR2: MNHEY and SVGAGI. This CDR3 is 14 amino acids long. V was shortened by 8 bases and J by 6 bases, with 20 bases between the two germline ends.

This sequence joins TRBV28 and TRBJ1-2; a weak D match, TRBD1 (6 bases). Trimming left V 5 bases short and J 6 bases short, with 19 bases between. The germline V gene has CDR1 MDHEN and CDR2 SYDVKM. The CDR3 runs 15 residues. The DNA for the CDR3 is TGTGCCAGCAGTCAGGGGCGTCAGCGCGCTAATGGCTACACCTTC. It codes for CASSQGRQRANGYTF.

The chain recombines TRBV6-2 or TRBV6-3 with TRBJ2-2; maybe TRBD2 (6 bases). Trimming cost V 5 bases and J 0 bases, with 10 bases left between them. This CDR3 region has 15 residues. The germline gives CDR1 MNHEY, CDR2 SVGEGT. DNA for the CDR3: TGTGCCAGCAGTGGAAAGCGGGCGAACACCGGGGAGCTGTTTTTT. Protein sequence: CASSGKRANTGELFF.

The chain couples TRBV5-4 to TRBJ1-1; D is ambiguous. The CDR3 length is 15 residues. The V and J ends lost 6 bases and 1 base respectively, with 16 bases between them. Germline CDR1 reads SGHNT; CDR2 reads YYREEE (reference sequence). CDR3 sequence reads: CASTFREAENTEAFF. The CDR3 DNA sequence: TGTGCCAGCACCTTTCGGGAGGCGGAGAACACTGAAGCTTTCTTT.

The chain links TRBV15 to TRBJ1-4, with a tentative D call TRBD1 (6 bases). CDR3 length: 14 amino acids. V lost 0 bases to trimming and J lost 6 bases, with 8 bases between them. Germline V CDR1 and CDR2: LNHNV, YYDKDF (reference sequence). CDR3 protein: CATSRDRQDEKLFF. The CDR3 coding sequence is TGTGCCACCAGCAGAGACCGACAGGATGAAAAACTGTTTTTT.

This clone appeared once. The rearrangement links TRBV18 to TRBJ2-7; 9 positions match TRBD1. The junction had 4 bases not matched to a gene; V was cut back by 4 bases and J by 0 bases. Germline loops: CDR1 KGHSH, CDR2 LQKENI. The CDR3 totals 15 residues. The CDR3 nucleotides are TGTGCCAGCTCACAGCCGGGACAGGGCTCCTACGAGCAGTACTTC. This gives the protein CASSQPGQGSYEQYF. Using reference TRBV18 and TRBJ2-7 for the parts outside the CDR3, the full variable domain is NAGVMQNPRHLVRRRGQEARLRCSPMKGHSHVYWYRQLPEEGLKFMVYLQKENIIDESGMPKERFSAEFPKEGPSILRIQQVVRGDSAAYFCASSQPGQGSYEQYFGPGTRLTVT.

The CDR3 DNA sequence: TGTGCCAGAAGCTCGGCCGGCGGGCGCTTCAATGAGCAGTTCTTC. This sequence encodes CARSSAGGRFNEQFF. The chain joins TRBV5-3 to TRBJ2-1; TRBD2 is a possible D gene (5 bases). TRBV5-3 is an ORF; its function is uncertain. CDR3 size: 15 residues. Trimming took off 3 bases at V and 6 bases at J, with 16 bases between the two ends.

The rearrangement joins TRBV5-1 to TRBJ1-1; D perhaps matches TRBD1 (6 bases). Germline CDR1 is SGHRS and CDR2 is YFSETQ. Between the trimmed V and J ends, which lost 1 base and 12 bases, there was a span of 13 bases. This CDR3 is 12 amino acids long. CDR3 loop: CASSLKGVGSFF. In nucleotides, the CDR3 is TGCGCCAGCAGCTTGAAGGGGGTCGGGTCTTTCTTT.

Note on this clone: This clone may be a read error of a much larger clone one base away. Other DNA sequences from this sample encode an identical CDR3 as well. This chain links TRBV7-9 with TRBJ2-1, with D tentatively TRBD1 (6 bases). This CDR3 comprises 14 residues. V was pared by 3 bases and J by 3 bases, with 9 bases between. In germline, CDR1 is SEHNR, CDR2 FQNEAQ (reference sequence). CDR3 coding DNA: TGTGCCAGCAGCTTTACAGGGATCTACAATGAGCAGTTCTTC. Its protein product is CASSFTGIYNEQFF.

The chain joins TRBV11-2 to TRBJ2-7; D ambiguous. Germline CDR1 SGHAT, CDR2 FQNNGV. Between the trimmed V and J ends, which lost 2 bases and 2 bases, there was a span of 10 bases. The CDR3 length is 14 residues. The CDR3 DNA reads TGTGCCAGCAGCTTAAGTAGGAGTACCTACGAGCAGTACTTC. Translation: CASSLSRSTYEQYF.

This rearrangement joins TRBV5-4 to TRBJ2-1; D may be TRBD2 (6 bases). V dropped 6 bases and J dropped 2 bases, with 15 bases sitting between them. The CDR3 length is 15 residues. CDR1 is SGHNT and CDR2 is YYREEE in the germline V gene (reference sequence). For the CDR3, the DNA is TGTGCCAGCACCACACGGGAGCACCCCTACAATGAGCAGTTCTTC. The encoded protein is CASTTREHPYNEQFF.

The genes are TRBV28 and TRBJ2-3; possible D gene TRBD1, 5 bases. V lost 6 bases and J lost 0, with 13 bases in between. CDR1 is MDHEN and CDR2 is SYDVKM in the germline V gene. This CDR3 region has 15 residues. DNA of the CDR3: TGTGCCAGCAGCCCGACAGTATCTAGCACAGATACGCAGTATTTT. Amino acid sequence: CASSPTVSSTDTQYF.

This clone was picked up a small number of times. The chain couples TRBV5-1 to TRBJ1-1; a possible D gene is TRBD1 (6 bases). Germline assignment: CDR1 SGHRS and CDR2 YFSETQ. V lost 3 bases and J lost 2, with 17 bases in between. The CDR3 is 16 residues long. The CDR3 here is CASSSNPGEGNTEAFF. The CDR3 nucleotides are TGCGCCAGCAGCTCTAACCCAGGGGAGGGTAACACTGAAGCTTTCTTT.

The chain combines TRBV5-1 with TRBJ2-1; 10 nucleotides line up with TRBD2. The V gene's germline CDR1 is SGHRS and CDR2 YFSETQ. Trimming took 1 base from V and 7 from J; bases not matched to a gene: 2. The CDR3 consists of 14 residues. CDR3 coding DNA: TGCGCCAGCAGCTTGACAGCGGGGGGGAATGAGCAGTTCTTC. It encodes CASSLTAGGNEQFF. Full variable domain (rest looked up from reference TRBV5-1 and TRBJ2-1): KAGVTQTPRYLIKTRGQQVTLSCSPISGHRSVSWYQQTPGQGLQFLFEYFSETQRNKGNFPGRFSGRQFSNSRSEMNVSTLELGDSALYLCASSLTAGGNEQFFGPGTRLTVL.

The chain couples TRBV9 to TRBJ1-1, with 10 bases identical to TRBD1. The CDR3 runs to 14 residues. V shed 4 bases and J 5 bases; nucleotides not matched to a gene: 5. Germline V gives CDR1 SGDLS, CDR2 YYNGEE. The CDR3 DNA sequence: TGTGCCAGCAGCTTCCGGGACAGGGGTACTGAAGCTTTCTTT. Translated, it gives CASSFRDRGTEAFF.

The CDR3 spells CASRGQGWIGSGANVLTF. The DNA of the CDR3 is TGCGCCAGCAGGGGACAGGGATGGATCGGGTCTGGGGCCAACGTCCTGACTTTC. The chain recombines TRBV10-2 with TRBJ2-6, with 9 bases matching TRBD1. The CDR3 runs to 18 residues. Germline CDR1 is WSHSY and CDR2 is SAAADI. V trimming: 6 bases; J trimming: 1 base; junction bases outside the gene matches: 10.

This sequence joins TRBV27 and TRBJ1-5, with 9 bases matching TRBD1. This CDR3 contains 14 residues. Germline V gene data show CDR1 as MNHEY and CDR2 as SMNVEV (reference sequence). With 6 bases clipped from V and 5 bases from J, the junction kept 5 bases outside the gene matches. The CDR3 sequence is CASSDRTGDQPQHF. The CDR3 DNA reads as TGTGCCAGCAGCGATCGGACAGGGGATCAGCCCCAGCATTTT.

J is TRBJ1-2 and V is TRBV27; 8 bases match TRBD1. The CDR3 totals 14 residues. J was trimmed by 8 bases and V by 2 bases; bases with no gene match: 7. The germline CDR1 and CDR2 sequences are MNHEY and SMNVEV (reference sequence). Written as DNA, the CDR3 is TGTGCCAGCAGTTTAGATCACAGGGGGAACGGCTACACCTTC. Protein product: CASSLDHRGNGYTF.

V is TRBV4-2 and J is TRBJ2-1; D might be TRBD2 (5 bases). CDR3 length: 18 amino acids. Germline-derived CDR1 and CDR2 are LGHNA and YNFKEQ. Trimming removed 0 bases at V and 6 bases at J, with 21 bases between. Here the CDR3 DNA reads TGTGCCAGCAGCCAAGATCTTGGCAGCTTCGGACTCCTCAATGAGCAGTTCTTC. Translating gives CASSQDLGSFGLLNEQFF.

The genes are TRBV6-2 or TRBV6-3 and TRBJ2-1; 7 bases align to TRBD1. CDR1 and CDR2 (germline): MNHEY, SVGEGT. J gave up 3 bases and V 4 bases, and 3 bases lay outside the gene matches. CDR3 length: 14 residues. The CDR3 nucleotides read TGTGCCAGCAGTTTCCGGGACAGCTACAATGAGCAGTTCTTC. It translates to CASSFRDSYNEQFF.

The rearrangement uses TRBV23-1 and TRBJ1-6; 10 bases are a match to TRBD1. TRBV23-1 is placed among ORFs of uncertain function. V shed 0 bases, J shed 7 bases, and the junction held 3 bases outside the gene matches. CDR3 length: 16 amino acids. The CDR3 loop reads CASSQSTGGLNSPLHF. In DNA form, the CDR3 reads TGCGCCAGCAGTCAATCGACAGGGGGCCTCAATTCACCCCTCCACTTT.

The rearrangement uses TRBV7-2 and TRBJ1-5, with 8 bases lining up with TRBD1. Germline CDR1 SGHTA, CDR2 FQGNSA. The CDR3 sequence is 14 residues long. V gave up 4 bases and J gave up 4 bases; unmatched junction bases: 3. The CDR3 nucleotides read TGTGCCAGCAGCTCGACAGGGGCTAATCAGCCCCAGCATTTT. It is translated as CASSSTGANQPQHF.

CDR3 protein: CASSRGGGVTDEGYTF. CDR3 DNA: TGTGCCAGCAGCAGGGGGGGCGGCGTGACGGATGAAGGCTACACCTTC. The V and J genes are TRBV21-1 and TRBJ1-2. TRBV21-1 is labeled a pseudogene. CDR3 size: 16 residues.

The chain has TRBV5-1 and TRBJ2-3; 7 bases are shared with TRBD1. The CDR3 runs 16 residues. V shed 0 bases and J 4 bases; nucleotides not matched to a gene: 8. Looked up from germline, CDR1 is SGHRS and CDR2 is YFSETQ. As DNA, the CDR3 is TGCGCCAGCAGCTTGGGGGGGACAGTTGGGGCAGATACGCAGTATTTT. Translation gives CASSLGGTVGADTQYF.

The CDR3 DNA reads TGCGCCAGCACCGAGGAGTTAGATACGCAGTATTTT. Protein: CASTEELDTQYF. This chain connects TRBV10-2 to TRBJ2-3; unclear D gene. Trimming cost V 7 bases and J 5 bases, with 10 bases left between them. There are 12 residues in the CDR3. From germline, CDR1 is WSHSY and CDR2 SAAADI.